Below, 26 T cell receptor beta chains from the same sample are listed, as sequenced in a study of radiation and T cells in renal cell carcinoma. TCRdb keeps only in-frame clones here, not all; method: immunoSEQ multiplex PCR. The sample holds about 150,000 clones, approximately 90% seen once. Time point indicated: blood 2 weeks post-SBRT. Documented treatment: 15 Gy SBRT to primary tumor, nephrectomy 4 weeks later. Material: blood, obtained from a patient whose treatment included radiotherapy and nephrectomy. These receptors were collected from a woman in her fifties or sixties with renal cell carcinoma.

This chain uses TRBV4-3 with TRBJ2-3; TRBD2 agrees at 12 bases. Germline V gene sequence: CDR1 LGHNA, CDR2 YSLEER. The CDR3 totals 17 residues. The trim removed 4 bases at V and 4 bases at J, leaving 9 bases unmatched. CDR3 sequence reads: CASSPSGGAVSSDTQYF. CDR3 bases: TGCGCCAGCAGCCCTAGCGGGGGGGCCGTATCATCAGATACGCAGTATTTT.

This clone was detected only once. The genes are TRBV6-1 and TRBJ2-7; the D call may be TRBD1 or TRBD2 (5 bases each). Germline V gives CDR1 MNHNS, CDR2 SASEGT. V dropped 10 bases and J dropped 7 bases, with 17 bases sitting between them. This CDR3 region has 12 residues. The CDR3: CAILRDPREQYF. For the CDR3, the DNA is TGTGCCATCCTCCGGGACCCGAGGGAGCAGTACTTC.

CDR3 amino acids: CASSELERALYNSPLHF. Written as DNA, the CDR3 is TGCGCCAGCAGTGAGTTGGAGCGCGCCTTGTATAATTCACCCCTCCACTTT. This rearrangement joins TRBV10-2 to TRBJ1-6; D uncertain. The CDR3 consists of 17 residues. In germline, CDR1 is WSHSY, CDR2 SAAADI. The V gene lost 1 base and the J gene lost 4 bases, with 14 bases spanning the gap.

This clone showed up just once. The chain has TRBV6-1 and TRBJ1-3, with TRBD1 as a possible D gene (6 bases). Per germline, CDR1 MNHNS and CDR2 SASEGT. The CDR3 is 15 amino acids. The ends were cut back, 8 bases at V and 0 bases at J, with 14 bases in the middle. CDR3 protein: CASGLGAYSGNTIYF. The CDR3 DNA reads TGTGCCAGCGGCTTGGGGGCCTACTCTGGAAACACCATATATTTT.

The chain employs TRBV5-3 and TRBJ1-3; D not certain. TRBV5-3 has ORF status, its function being uncertain. The CDR3 sequence is 15 residues long. V gave up 4 bases and J gave up 0 bases, with 11 bases separating them. DNA for the CDR3: TGTGCCAGAAGCCTCCAAGAGAGCTCTGGAAACACCATATATTTT. Translated: CARSLQESSGNTIYF.

Of note for this clone: This CDR3 is also generated by other DNA sequences in the sample. The chain uses TRBV29-1 and TRBJ1-1; TRBD1 is a possible D gene (5 bases). The ends were cut back, 4 bases at V and 1 base at J, with 7 bases in the middle. The CDR3 loop spans 12 amino acids. Germline V CDR1 and CDR2: SQVTM, ANQGSEA. CDR3 nucleotides: TGCAGCGTTGGGCAGGGGAACACTGAAGCTTTCTTT. It encodes CSVGQGNTEAFF.

This chain joins TRBV10-2 and TRBJ1-5; D is unresolved. The V end lost 6 bases, the J end lost 4 bases, and 10 bases lay between the germline ends. This CDR3 has 13 amino acids. Germline-derived CDR1 and CDR2 are WSHSY and SAAADI. The CDR3 protein is CASSHGRNQPQHF. In DNA, the CDR3 is TGCGCCAGCAGCCACGGTAGGAATCAGCCCCAGCATTTT.

The chain carries TRBV4-3 and TRBJ2-3; 9 bases match TRBD2. V shed 4 bases and J 2 bases; nucleotides not matched to a gene: 7. Germline CDR1 is LGHNA and CDR2 is YSLEER. CDR3 length: 16 residues. CDR3 in amino acids: CASSRNPGLATDTQYF. CDR3 nucleotide sequence: TGCGCCAGCAGCCGAAACCCGGGACTAGCCACAGATACGCAGTATTTT.

Only a few counts were recorded for this clone. J is TRBJ1-1 and V is TRBV19, with TRBD1 matching over 9 bases. With 5 bases clipped from V and 5 bases from J, the junction kept 3 bases outside the gene matches. The germline V gene has CDR1 LNHDA and CDR2 SQIVND (reference sequence). The CDR3 runs to 13 residues. CDR3 sequence: CASSSDRGTEAFF. DNA for the CDR3: TGTGCCAGTAGTTCCGACAGGGGGACTGAAGCTTTCTTT.

The J gene is TRBJ1-2, the V gene TRBV20-1; D is ambiguous. This CDR3 region has 11 residues. V shed 3 bases and J shed 8 bases, with 10 bases lying between them. The germline V gene has CDR1 DFQATT and CDR2 SNEGSKA (reference sequence). CDR3: CSASFGPGYTF. The CDR3 DNA reads TGCAGTGCTAGTTTTGGGCCGGGCTACACCTTC.

The rearrangement joins TRBV6-5 to TRBJ2-5; no reliable D call. This CDR3 is 12 amino acids long. V lost 6 bases and J 1 base, leaving 6 bases between the germline ends. Germline V gene data show CDR1 as MNHEY and CDR2 as SVGAGI. The CDR3 is CASSSTQETQYF. Here the CDR3 DNA reads TGTGCCAGCAGCTCAACCCAAGAGACCCAGTACTTC.

This clone was seen a single time. The rearrangement links TRBV6-1 to TRBJ1-6, with 7 positions matching TRBD1. V lost 10 bases to trimming and J lost 7 bases; unmatched junction nucleotides: 13. Germline CDR1 reads MNHNS; CDR2 reads SASEGT. This CDR3 comprises 15 residues. Here the CDR3 DNA reads TGTGCCACCGAGGGGGTAGGGGGCGAAAATTCACCCCTCCACTTT. Translated, it gives CATEGVGGENSPLHF.

This chain links TRBV7-8 with TRBJ1-1, with 8 bases fitting TRBD1. The CDR3 contains 15 residues. J lost 1 base, V lost 5 bases, and 6 bases had no gene match. CDR1 SGHVS and CDR2 FQNEAQ come from the germline V gene. The CDR3 region is CASSTTGGTNTEAFF. In DNA, the CDR3 is TGTGCCAGCAGCACCACAGGGGGGACGAACACTGAAGCTTTCTTT.

J is TRBJ2-1 and V is TRBV28, with 9 bases fitting TRBD2. The CDR3 contains 15 residues. Looked up from germline, CDR1 is MDHEN and CDR2 is SYDVKM. Trimming at V came to 6 bases and at J to 3 bases, leaving 6 bases not matched to a gene. The CDR3 protein is CASRIAGDFYNEQFF. The CDR3 nucleotides are TGTGCCAGCAGGATAGCGGGGGACTTCTACAATGAGCAGTTCTTC.

The CDR3 protein is CASSPGLATDTQYF. As DNA, the CDR3 is TGCGCCAGCAGCCCGGGACTAGCGACTGATACGCAGTATTTT. The chain joins TRBV4-3 to TRBJ2-3; 10 bases line up with TRBD2. The V gene end was trimmed by 4 bases and the J gene end by 6 bases; junction bases not matched to a gene: 4. There are 14 residues in the CDR3. CDR1 and CDR2 from the germline V gene are LGHNA and YSLEER.

V and J are TRBV5-4 and TRBJ2-2; D gene uncertain. Germline V gene sequence: CDR1 SGHNT, CDR2 YYREEE (reference sequence). The CDR3 length is 14 residues. Trimming cost V 4 bases and J 6 bases, with 13 bases left between them. CDR3 sequence reads: CASSLPSSAGELFF. The CDR3 bases are TGTGCCAGCAGCCTACCGAGTTCCGCCGGGGAGCTGTTTTTT.

As to this clone: The CDR3 carries no conserved terminal phenylalanine or tryptophan, so it likely arises from a read error. The DNA is omitted, as the CDR3 cannot be located on it reliably, and the CDR3 follows TCRdb's listing. The chain links TRBV2 to TRBJ1-5; the table names TRBD1, a call not compared with the DNA. Germline CDR1 is SNHLY and CDR2 is FYNNEI. The CDR3 is 14 amino acids in total, end residues counted. CDR3 region: CASRPGQNLGRPDL.

The genes are TRBV5-1 and TRBJ2-1; 10 bases map to TRBD1. The CDR3 runs 16 residues. CDR1 and CDR2 (germline): SGHRS, YFSETQ. V shed 2 bases and J 8 bases; nucleotides not matched to a gene: 10. The CDR3 DNA is TGCGCCAGCAGCTTCTCGTTCCGGGACAGGGGTGATGAGCAGTTCTTC. This translates into CASSFSFRDRGDEQFF.

The chain couples TRBV19 to TRBJ1-4; D call uncertain. From germline, CDR1 is LNHDA and CDR2 SQIVND (reference sequence). The CDR3 covers 14 residues. V was pared by 5 bases and J by 7 bases, with 14 bases between. The CDR3 DNA sequence: TGTGCCAGTAGTGTCCGGGCTAGTGGTGAAAAACTGTTTTTT. It encodes CASSVRASGEKLFF. The full variable domain, with the rest looked up from reference TRBV19 and TRBJ1-4, is DGGITQSPKYLFRKEGQNVTLSCEQNLNHDAMYWYRQDPGQGLRLIYYSQIVNDFQKGDIAEGYSVSREKKESFPLTVTSAQKNPTAFYLCASSVRASGEKLFFGSGTQLSVL.

The CDR3 loop is CASSSLPQGELFF. CDR3 in DNA: TGTGCCAGCAGCTCGCTTCCCCAGGGTGAGCTGTTTTTT. The chain couples TRBV7-2 to TRBJ2-2; D perhaps matches TRBD1 (5 bases). In germline, CDR1 is SGHTA, CDR2 FQGNSA. V gave up 4 bases and J gave up 11 bases, with 14 bases separating them. The length of the CDR3 is 13 residues. Full variable domain (rest looked up from reference TRBV7-2 and TRBJ2-2): GAGVSQSPSNKVTEKGKDVELRCDPISGHTALYWYRQSLGQGLEFLIYFQGNSAPDKSGLPSDRFSAERTGGSVSTLTIQRTQQEDSAVYLCASSSLPQGELFFGEGSRLTVL.

This clone was counted once. CDR3 coding DNA: TGTGCCAGCAGCCCTAGAGGACAAAGCTCCTACGAGCAGTACTTC. Protein product: CASSPRGQSSYEQYF. The chain links TRBV5-6 to TRBJ2-7; D may be TRBD1 (5 bases). V lost 4 bases and J 0 bases, leaving 14 bases between the germline ends. Germline CDR1 and CDR2: SGHDT and YYEEEE. The length of the CDR3 is 15 residues.

The chain uses TRBV19 and TRBJ2-7, with 9 nucleotides matching TRBD1. V dropped 4 bases and J dropped 3; count of bases not matched to a gene: 7. The length of the CDR3 is 15 residues. The V gene's germline CDR1 is LNHDA and CDR2 SQIVND (reference sequence). DNA of the CDR3: TGTGCCAGTAGTACCTTCGGGACAGGGAACTACGAGCAGTACTTC. Translated, it gives CASSTFGTGNYEQYF.

Regarding this clone: Other nucleotide sequences in the sample specify the same CDR3. V gene TRBV19 combines with J gene TRBJ2-3; weak D call: TRBD2 (6 bases). Germline V CDR1 and CDR2: LNHDA, SQIVND (reference sequence). V was cut by 1 base and J by 4 bases, with 6 bases left in between. This CDR3 region has 13 residues. CDR3 sequence: CASSIGGADTQYF. CDR3 nucleotide sequence: TGTGCCAGTAGTATAGGGGGGGCAGATACGCAGTATTTT.

V gene TRBV5-1 combines with J gene TRBJ1-1, with 8 bases matching TRBD1. The junction had 6 bases not matched to a gene; V was cut back by 0 bases and J by 5 bases. This CDR3 has 15 residues. Germline lookup yields CDR1 SGHRS and CDR2 YFSETQ. In nucleotides, the CDR3 is TGCGCCAGCAGCTTGGACCCAGGGGGCGGTACTGAAGCTTTCTTT. Its translation: CASSLDPGGGTEAFF.

The chain employs TRBV18 and TRBJ1-2; no clear D. The CDR3 sequence is 13 residues long. V was shortened by 6 bases and J by 8 bases, with 16 bases between the two germline ends. Looked up from germline, CDR1 is KGHSH and CDR2 is LQKENI. CDR3 nucleotide sequence: TGTGCCAGCTCCCCCGTCGCTCTTTACGGCTACACCTTC. This encodes CASSPVALYGYTF.

The chain combines TRBV6-1 with TRBJ1-5, with D perhaps matching TRBD1 (5 bases). Germline V CDR1 and CDR2: MNHNS, SASEGT. With 1 base removed from V and 2 bases from J, the gap between germline ends came to 9 bases. This CDR3 is built from 15 residues. This chain's CDR3 is CASSEGGLGNQPQHF. As DNA, the CDR3 is TGTGCCAGCAGTGAAGGGGGCTTGGGCAATCAGCCCCAGCATTTT.